The next 24 T cell receptor beta chains were all read from a single sample in a study of T cell responses to AZD1222 COVID-19 vaccine. Only in-frame clones appear in the TCRdb table, and some are missing; sequencing was by immunoSEQ multiplex PCR. The sample comprises around 99,000 clones, roughly 90% of which are singletons, and roughly 8.9% rests with the top ten. The material was peripheral blood, obtained 28 days after the second AZD1222 dose. The origin of the receptors is an adult who received the AZD1222 COVID-19 vaccine.

The chain links TRBV5-4 to TRBJ2-7; 8 positions agree with TRBD2. The V segment lost 4 bases and the J segment 2 bases; nucleotides outside the gene matches: 11. The CDR3 has 16 amino acids. Germline V gene lookup returns CDR1 SGHNT and CDR2 YYREEE (reference sequence). CDR3 sequence reads: CASSTSVREGAYEQYF. Here the CDR3 DNA reads TGTGCCAGCAGCACGTCCGTACGGGAGGGAGCCTACGAGCAGTACTTC.

Here the CDR3 DNA reads TGTGCCAGCAGGGGGATTGCAGGGGGCAATTCACCCCTCCACTTT. Its protein product is CASRGIAGGNSPLHF. This chain joins TRBV6-5 and TRBJ1-6, with TRBD1 matching over 8 bases. J was trimmed by 7 bases and V by 6 bases; bases with no gene match: 8. CDR3 size: 15 residues. The germline V gene encodes CDR1 MNHEY and CDR2 SVGAGI.

The CDR3 region has the DNA TGTGCCAGCCGCAAGGACAGGGGAGGCAATCAGCCCCAGCATTTT. Protein sequence: CASRKDRGGNQPQHF. This sequence joins TRBV2 and TRBJ1-5; 9 nucleotides line up with TRBD1. Trimming cost V 8 bases and J 2 bases; bases outside gene matches: 7. The germline gives CDR1 SNHLY, CDR2 FYNNEI. The CDR3 runs to 15 residues.

V usage is TRBV11-3 and J usage is TRBJ2-5; D is undetermined. The V end was cut by 0 bases, the J end by 1 base, with 3 bases between. The CDR3 contains 13 residues. Germline CDR1 is SGHNT and CDR2 is YENEEA. The CDR3, as DNA: TGTGCCAGCAGCTTAGATACCCAAGAGACCCAGTACTTC. Translating gives CASSLDTQETQYF.

The chain combines TRBV13 with TRBJ2-2, with TRBD2 matching 8 bases. V lost 5 bases and J lost 7; bases outside the gene matches: 9. Germline V gives CDR1 PRHDT, CDR2 FYEKMQ (reference sequence). The CDR3 is made up of 15 amino acids. The CDR3 reads CASSRLTSGFGELFF. CDR3 sequence (DNA): TGTGCCAGCAGCCGGTTAACTAGCGGATTCGGGGAGCTGTTTTTT. The full variable domain, its missing parts supplied by reference TRBV13 and TRBJ2-2, is AAGVIQSPRHLIKEKRETATLKCYPIPRHDTVYWYQQGPGQDPQFLISFYEKMQSDKGSIPDRFSAQQFSDYHSELNMSSLELGDSALYFCASSRLTSGFGELFFGEGSRLTVL.

The J gene is TRBJ1-5, the V gene TRBV28, with D maybe TRBD1 (5 bases). The CDR3 runs to 12 residues. Trimming pared 7 bases from V and 10 bases from J, leaving 14 bases between. Germline V gives CDR1 MDHEN, CDR2 SYDVKM. DNA for the CDR3: TGTGCCAGCAATCTCGCCTGGGGCCCCCAGCATTTT. Translation gives CASNLAWGPQHF.

The V and J genes are TRBV6-6 and TRBJ1-6; perhaps TRBD1 as D (5 bases). The germline V gene encodes CDR1 MNHNY and CDR2 SVGAGI (reference sequence). The CDR3 has 16 amino acids. Trimming cost V 0 bases and J 10 bases, with 16 bases left between them. This chain's CDR3 is CASSYSKQGEGSPLHF. CDR3 in DNA: TGTGCCAGCAGTTACTCGAAGCAGGGTGAGGGGTCACCCCTCCACTTT.

This clone was counted only a few times. The J gene is TRBJ1-1, the V gene TRBV2; D is possibly TRBD1 (6 bases). V was cut by 4 bases and J by 1 base, with 10 bases left in between. The germline V gene encodes CDR1 SNHLY and CDR2 FYNNEI. This CDR3 is 14 amino acids long. Here the CDR3 reads CASSVWTENTEAFF. The CDR3 DNA reads TGTGCCAGCAGTGTTTGGACAGAGAACACTGAAGCTTTCTTT. Supplemented by reference TRBV2 and TRBJ1-1, the full variable domain reads EPEVTQTPSHQVTQMGQEVILRCVPISNHLYFYWYRQILGQKVEFLVSFYNNEISEKSEIFDDQFSVERPDGSNFTLKIRSTKLEDSAMYFCASSVWTENTEAFFGQGTRLTVV.

To note about this clone: The same CDR3 arises from other DNA sequences in this sample as well. The CDR3 bases are TGTGCCAGTAGTCGACAGGGTGCTACTGAAGCTTTCTTT. This encodes CASSRQGATEAFF. The genes are TRBV19 and TRBJ1-1; 7 nucleotides agree with TRBD1. Looked up from germline, CDR1 is LNHDA and CDR2 is SQIVND (reference sequence). V shed 5 bases and J 5 bases; nucleotides not matched to a gene: 5. The CDR3 is 13 residues long.

This clone was counted once. The chain links TRBV7-8 to TRBJ2-1, with 7 bases fitting TRBD2. The CDR3 is 16 residues long. In germline, CDR1 is SGHVS, CDR2 FQNEAQ. V gave up 6 bases and J gave up 4 bases; unmatched junction bases: 12. CDR3 nucleotide sequence: TGTGCCAGCAGTCGGCCCCGGCTAGCGGTATACAATGAGCAGTTCTTC. Residues: CASSRPRLAVYNEQFF.

The gene calls are TRBV29-1 and TRBJ2-7; 7 bases are a match to TRBD1. This CDR3 is built from 11 residues. Germline V gene sequence: CDR1 SQVTM, CDR2 ANQGSEA. Germline trimming cut 6 bases from V and 13 bases from J; bases unmatched to any gene: 12. The CDR3 is CSVGYSGQSYF. The CDR3 bases are TGCAGCGTAGGATACTCGGGACAGTCTTACTTC.

The rearrangement links TRBV19 to TRBJ1-2; 9 bases align to TRBD1. V shed 11 bases and J 3 bases; nucleotides not matched to a gene: 7. Germline CDR1 LNHDA, CDR2 SQIVND (reference sequence). CDR3 length: 13 amino acids. CDR3 sequence (DNA): TGTGCCGTGGGGCGACAGGGGGACTATGGCTACACCTTC. It specifies CAVGRQGDYGYTF.

The chain has TRBV15 and TRBJ1-4; no firm D call. Trimming took 1 base from V and 4 from J, leaving 4 bases between them. This CDR3 is 13 amino acids long. Germline V gene sequence: CDR1 LNHNV, CDR2 YYDKDF (reference sequence). As DNA, the CDR3 is TGTGCCACCAGCAGAGTCCATAATGAAAAACTGTTTTTT. This encodes CATSRVHNEKLFF.

The chain couples TRBV18 to TRBJ2-1, with TRBD2 identical over 10 bases. J lost 0 bases, V lost 6 bases, and 5 bases had no gene match. This CDR3 region has 16 residues. Germline CDR1 reads KGHSH; CDR2 reads LQKENI. The CDR3 reads CASSQSGGASYNEQFF. The CDR3 region has the DNA TGTGCCAGCTCCCAAAGCGGGGGGGCCTCCTACAATGAGCAGTTCTTC.

The chain employs TRBV19 and TRBJ1-1, with TRBD1 identical over 8 bases. Trimming at V came to 3 bases and at J to 0 bases, leaving 0 bases not matched to a gene. This CDR3 has 14 amino acids. Germline values: CDR1 LNHDA, CDR2 SQIVND (reference sequence). CDR3 DNA sequence: TGTGCCAGTAGTATGGGACAGGTGAACACTGAAGCTTTCTTT. Encoded protein: CASSMGQVNTEAFF.

The J gene is TRBJ1-6, the V gene TRBV6-6; 7 bases line up with TRBD1. The CDR3 spans 15 residues. Germline V gene sequence: CDR1 MNHNY, CDR2 SVGAGI (reference sequence). V was clipped by 2 bases and J by 10 bases; unmatched bases: 8. The CDR3 DNA is TGTGCCAGCAGTTACCCCACAGGGGCTGGGTCACCCCTCCACTTT. This translates into CASSYPTGAGSPLHF.

V and J are TRBV5-4 and TRBJ1-6; a possible D gene is TRBD1 (6 bases). Trimming left V 3 bases short and J 7 bases short, with 17 bases between. The CDR3 extends over 16 amino acids. The germline CDR1 and CDR2 sequences are SGHNT and YYREEE (reference sequence). The CDR3 DNA is TGTGCCAGCAGCTGGGTGCCACAGGGAGGCAATTCACCCCTCCACTTT. Its translation: CASSWVPQGGNSPLHF. Full variable domain (outside the CDR3, taken from reference TRBV5-4 and TRBJ1-6): ETGVTQSPTHLIKTRGQQVTLRCSSQSGHNTVSWYQQALGQGPQFIFQYYREEENGRGNFPPRFSGLQFPNYSSELNVNALELDDSALYLCASSWVPQGGNSPLHFGNGTRLTVT.

This rearrangement joins TRBV5-1 to TRBJ2-1; D unresolved. From germline, CDR1 is SGHRS and CDR2 YFSETQ. CDR3 size: 15 residues. The V end was cut by 1 base, the J end by 0 bases, with 8 bases between. CDR3 region: CASSLTASSYNEQFF. As DNA, the CDR3 is TGCGCCAGCAGCTTGACGGCTAGCTCCTACAATGAGCAGTTCTTC.

About this clone itself: Different DNA sequences within this sample yield the same CDR3. This rearrangement joins TRBV27 to TRBJ2-2; D perhaps matches TRBD1 (5 bases). The CDR3 extends over 14 amino acids. CDR1 MNHEY and CDR2 SMNVEV come from the germline V gene (reference sequence). V lost 6 bases and J 3 bases, leaving 11 bases between the germline ends. Written as DNA, the CDR3 is TGTGCCAGCAGCCTCGGCAGGGACACCGGGGAGCTGTTTTTT. This sequence encodes CASSLGRDTGELFF.

The chain is built from TRBV30 and TRBJ2-1, with 8 bases identical to TRBD2. Germline V gives CDR1 GTSNPN, CDR2 SVGIG (reference sequence). CDR3 size: 15 residues. V was pared by 2 bases and J by 3 bases, with 6 bases of the junction left unmatched. The CDR3 nucleotides read TGTGCCTGGAGTCCGGAGACTAGCGACTACAATGAGCAGTTCTTC. The encoded protein is CAWSPETSDYNEQFF.

The chain carries TRBV7-9 and TRBJ1-2; D is possibly TRBD1 (6 bases). CDR1 SEHNR and CDR2 FQNEAQ come from the germline V gene (reference sequence). Between the trimmed V and J ends, which lost 1 base and 2 bases, there was a span of 20 bases. This CDR3 has 18 residues. The CDR3 coding sequence is TGTGCCAGCAGCTTAGTCGGAGGGGGGGGCACGAGAAACTATGGCTACACCTTC. Amino acid sequence: CASSLVGGGGTRNYGYTF.

V and J are TRBV7-2 and TRBJ2-1, with D tentatively TRBD2 (6 bases). Germline loops: CDR1 SGHTA, CDR2 FQGNSA. V was pared by 5 bases and J by 0 bases, with 14 bases between. The CDR3 length is 16 residues. This CDR3 is CASSLRLGGSYNEQFF. CDR3 in DNA: TGTGCCAGCAGCCTCCGACTAGGCGGCTCCTACAATGAGCAGTTCTTC. Combining the CDR3 with reference TRBV7-2 and TRBJ2-1 gives the whole variable domain GAGVSQSPSNKVTEKGKDVELRCDPISGHTALYWYRQSLGQGLEFLIYFQGNSAPDKSGLPSDRFSAERTGGSVSTLTIQRTQQEDSAVYLCASSLRLGGSYNEQFFGPGTRLTVL.

V usage is TRBV5-5 and J usage is TRBJ2-5; D gene ambiguous. Germline values: CDR1 SGHKS, CDR2 YYEKEE (reference sequence). The V end lost 6 bases, the J end lost 1 base, and 19 bases lay between the germline ends. This CDR3 spans 16 amino acids. The CDR3 here is CASTMRGTVGQETQYF. The CDR3 nucleotides are TGTGCCAGCACTATGAGAGGAACGGTGGGCCAAGAGACCCAGTACTTC.

The V gene is TRBV5-8, the J gene TRBJ1-1; D may be TRBD1 (5 bases). V was pared by 3 bases and J by 0 bases, with 21 bases between. The CDR3 is made up of 18 amino acids. Germline V gene data show CDR1 as SGHTS and CDR2 as YDEGEE. In DNA, the CDR3 is TGTGCCAGCAGCTCACAACAGGATGCGGTTTCTTTGAACACTGAAGCTTTCTTT. Translating it yields CASSSQQDAVSLNTEAFF.